These 3 T cell receptor beta chains were all obtained from the same sample, sequenced in a study of T cells in Graves' hyperthyroidism and ophthalmopathy. The investigators amplified TCR beta CDR3 regions from RNA transcripts. HTBI primers were the set used in a first-round RT-PCR of the TCR CDR3. MiXCR, applied by TCRdb to the multiplex PCR reads, yields one record per CDR3 protein. Of roughly 100,000 distinct CDR3 sequences listed, roughly 50% were seen once; the top ten hold roughly 26%. Sample: blood. The receptors were gathered from a man between 35 and 55 years old with Graves' hyperthyroidism.

Many counts were recorded for this clonotype. CDR3 coding DNA: TGTGCCAGCAGTCCGCGGACACCGACCACAGATACGCAGTATTTT. Translated, it gives CASSPRTPTTDTQYF. V usage is TRBV6-5 and J usage is TRBJ2-3, with D possibly being TRBD1 (5 bases). Germline V gene lookup returns CDR1 MNHEY and CDR2 SVGAGI. The CDR3 spans 15 residues. V was clipped by 5 bases and J by 2 bases, with 14 bases between them.

This clonotype showed up many times. The V and J genes are TRBV6-5 and TRBJ2-7; 12 bases match TRBD2. CDR3 size: 18 residues. Per the germline V gene, CDR1 is MNHEY and CDR2 is SVGAGI. Trimming took 0 bases from V and 6 from J; bases not matched to a gene: 12. The CDR3 loop is CASSYSTGITSGRFEQYF. DNA for the CDR3: TGTGCCAGCAGTTACTCAACCGGCATAACTAGCGGGAGGTTCGAGCAGTACTTC.

This clonotype was seen at least ten times. V is TRBV20-1 and J is TRBJ2-1; maybe TRBD2 (5 bases). Germline CDR1 is DFQATT and CDR2 is SNEGSKA (reference sequence). This CDR3 region has 11 residues. The V gene lost 3 bases and the J gene lost 7 bases, with 7 bases spanning the gap. CDR3 in amino acids: CSARDSNEQFF. The CDR3 region has the DNA TGCAGTGCTAGGGACTCGAATGAGCAGTTCTTC.